These 9 T cell receptor beta chains share one sample of origin, sequenced in a study of T-cell memory formation after mild COVID-19. TCRdb recomputed calls from the 5' RACE reads with MiXCR, one row per CDR3 protein. The table has 40,000 to 60,000 distinct CDR3 sequences, around 25% seen once. The specimen sequenced was PBMCs or a T cell subset sorted from them (not recorded which). Receptors originate from a man aged 18 to 29 who had mild COVID-19 (a few samples of this study predate the infection). Cell type and time point are not known.

The V call is TRBV5-1, the J call TRBJ2-6; perhaps TRBD2 as D (6 bases). Germline V lookup: CDR1 SGHRS, CDR2 YFSETQ. V dropped 4 bases and J dropped 2 bases, with 19 bases sitting between them. This CDR3 region has 18 residues. CDR3 in amino acids: CASSPIGGKLTGANVLTF. CDR3 in DNA: TGCGCCAGCAGCCCCATCGGGGGTAAACTCACTGGGGCCAACGTCCTGACTTTC.

This clonotype was counted at least ten times. The chain joins TRBV4-1 to TRBJ2-1; D is uncertain. Germline V gene data show CDR1 as MGHRA and CDR2 as YSYEKL. This CDR3 has 13 amino acids. Trimming cost V 0 bases and J 5 bases, with 5 bases left between them. The DNA of the CDR3 is TGCGCCAGCAGCCAAGATCTGGACAATGAGCAGTTCTTC. Protein sequence: CASSQDLDNEQFF.

Only a few counts were recorded for this clonotype. The gene calls are TRBV7-2 and TRBJ1-2, with TRBD1 identical over 9 bases. From germline, CDR1 is SGHTA and CDR2 FQGNSA. Germline trimming cut 2 bases from V and 4 bases from J; bases unmatched to any gene: 2. The CDR3 is made up of 14 amino acids. Written as DNA, the CDR3 is TGTGCCAGCAGCTTACCGACAGGGGGCTATGGCTACACCTTC. Amino acid sequence: CASSLPTGGYGYTF.

This chain connects TRBV15 to TRBJ2-1; D is perhaps TRBD2 (5 bases). V was cut by 0 bases and J by 9 bases, with 9 bases left in between. Per the germline V gene, CDR1 is LNHNV and CDR2 is YYDKDF (reference sequence). The CDR3 contains 13 residues. CDR3 sequence reads: CATSRDKRIEQFF. The CDR3, as DNA: TGTGCCACCAGCAGAGATAAGCGGATTGAGCAGTTCTTC.

The J gene is TRBJ2-1, the V gene TRBV4-1, with 8 nucleotides matching TRBD2. Germline trimming cut 7 bases from V and 7 bases from J; bases unmatched to any gene: 9. Germline V gene lookup returns CDR1 MGHRA and CDR2 YSYEKL. The CDR3 runs to 14 residues. The chain's CDR3 is CASTYGGAGNEQFF. The DNA of the CDR3 is TGCGCCAGCACCTACGGGGGGGCGGGGAATGAGCAGTTCTTC.

The rearrangement links TRBV4-3 to TRBJ2-3; D is possibly TRBD2 (6 bases). The CDR3 runs 15 residues. Trimming cost V 0 bases and J 6 bases, with 13 bases left between them. Germline V lookup: CDR1 LGHNA, CDR2 YSLEER. The CDR3 bases are TGCGCCAGCAGCCAAGATTACAGTGGAGGGGATACGCAGTATTTT. Protein product: CASSQDYSGGDTQYF.

This clonotype showed up just once. The rearrangement joins TRBV12-3 or TRBV12-4 to TRBJ2-1; 9 bases are shared with TRBD2. CDR3 length: 14 residues. After removal of 8 bases from V and 6 bases from J, the junction contained 8 bases not matched to a gene. The CDR3 bases are TGTGCCAGCTTGCTAGCGGGGCCTCCCAATGAGCAGTTCTTC. It encodes CASLLAGPPNEQFF.

In DNA, the CDR3 is TGTGCCAGCAGCTCAGGGACCTACAATGAGCAGTTCTTC. Translation gives CASSSGTYNEQFF. This chain uses TRBV7-7 with TRBJ2-1; tentative D call: TRBD1 (5 bases). This CDR3 has 13 amino acids. Germline-derived CDR1 and CDR2 are SSHAT and FNYEAQ (reference sequence). Trimming pared 4 bases from V and 2 bases from J, leaving 6 bases between.

The chain joins TRBV4-1 to TRBJ2-7, with D possibly TRBD2 on 7 matching bases. V lost 2 bases to trimming and J lost 4 bases, with 15 bases between them. Per the germline V gene, CDR1 is MGHRA and CDR2 is YSYEKL. The CDR3 is 15 residues long. Written as DNA, the CDR3 is TGCGCCAGCAGCCAACGGGTGGGGGGGGCGTACGAGCAGTACTTC. Amino acids: CASSQRVGGAYEQYF.